The clone carrying this T cell receptor beta chain was recorded a few times. The antigen is not known. The sample belongs to a study of beta chain features in type 1 diabetes. Overall study: When patients were set against healthy donors, age, gender and cell yields were similar. Study-level results: Compared to healthy donors, patients appeared to have naive, central memory and Treg TCRB repertoires that were more alike.

Investigators reverse transcribed all isolated RNA, so they sequenced expressed TCRB transcripts. Assay used: immunoSEQ multiplex PCR; TCRdb lists only in-frame clones, some missing. Of around 250,000 clones in the sample, 25% to 30% were seen once. Germline V gene lookup returns CDR1 SEHNR and CDR2 FQNEAQ (reference sequence). The CDR3 consists of 17 residues. Losses at the gene ends were 10 bases for V and 2 bases for J; bases not matched to a gene: 14. Averaging about 120 mL, one heparinised blood draw was given by each donor. The TCR originated in a man between 25 and 39 years old in good health. Source material: central memory CD4+ T cells from blood. This chain connects TRBV7-9 to TRBJ2-7, with 13 bases that match TRBD2. The CDR3: CATATTLLAGGPYEQYF. In DNA, the CDR3 is TGTGCCACTGCAACCACATTACTAGCGGGAGGGCCCTACGAGCAGTACTTC.